The entry that follows covers one T cell receptor beta chain sequence. This clonotype was detected only a few times. The antigen it binds to is not known. No qualities accompany the bases; no much larger clone lies one base away. These data are taken from a study of CD8 T cells in ankylosing spondylitis (TCRdb year 2017). Describing the broader study: To find TCR variants linked to disease, the study profiled T cell receptor beta repertoires in ankylosing spondylitis patients and healthy donors. Samples of peripheral blood were taken, and for ankylosing spondylitis patients, synovial fluid was collected as well. The full study cohort comprised 25 ankylosing spondylitis patients and some 100 healthy donors. Broad study findings and their caveats: Some motif variants were previously reported in synovial fluid and blood of reactive arthritis patients, suggesting common disease-initiation mechanisms. The disease-linked clones were reported to be significantly enriched in matched synovial fluid samples from ankylosing spondylitis patients. A TCR beta motif made up of about eight highly homologous amino acid variants appeared to be characteristic of blood from ankylosing spondylitis patients. A CD8+ phenotype was shown by the disease-linked clones, which were found at relatively low frequencies in peripheral blood.

TCRdb names Illumina HiSeq 2500 as the instrument used. Quantitative 5'-RACE with molecular barcodes was used to prepare TCR beta libraries. The original methods were these. A new computational method based on a probabilistic model of VDJ rearrangement was used to identify disease-linked TCR variants. TCRdb reworked the public reads: Q25 trimming with fastp, MiXCR clone assembly, productive beta chains retained. Every entry covers one CDR3 protein and lists the most common genes and DNA from its rows. The V and J calls follow TCRdb's processing rather than the paper's. The sample table lists around 480,000 distinct CDR3 sequences, approximately 17% of them with a count of one. The leading ten clones occupy 0.95% to 1.1% of the sample. Relative to germline, V is missing 5 bases and J is missing 5 bases, with 7 bases of the junction outside any gene match. CDR1 and CDR2 were assigned from the germline V gene as SGHRS and YFSETQ. Measured from the cysteine to the phenylalanine, the CDR3 is 14 residues long. This entry keeps only the CDR3 DNA: 42 bases, framed from base 1.

Recombination linked TRBV5-1 to TRBJ1-1, and 9 junction bases match TRBD1. The sequenced sample consisted of blood, either unsorted or a sorted T cell fraction (not recorded which). The sequence was obtained from a male donor with ankylosing spondylitis. DNA sequence: TGCGCCAGCAGGATCGGGACAGGGAAGACTGAAGCTTTCTTT. It codes for CASRIGTGKTEAFF.